The clone carrying this T cell receptor beta chain has at least ten counts. This entry belongs to a study of blood T cells in healthy people across ages. Trimming pared 7 bases from V and 3 bases from J, leaving 10 bases between. This CDR3 is 13 amino acids long. Germline CDR1 is LNHDA and CDR2 is SQIVND (reference sequence). Through a sample-barcoded 5' primer and a J-beta primer mix, a second PCR was run for roughly 7 to 11 cycles. MiXCR, run by TCRdb on the 5' RACE reads, gives a single entry per CDR3 protein. The table includes fewer than 2,000,000 distinct CDR3 sequences, roughly 30% detected once.

The J gene is TRBJ2-1, the V gene TRBV19; no reliable D call. The specimen sequenced was blood. The TCR comes from a woman aged 25 to 39 in good health. The CDR3 bases are TGTGCCAGTACCATGACCCACTACAATGAGCAGTTCTTC. Its protein is CASTMTHYNEQFF.